A single sample gave rise to the 20 T cell receptor beta chains below, sequenced in a study of synovial regulatory T cells in juvenile arthritis. The method was immunoSEQ multiplex PCR; TCRdb's version includes in-frame clones alone and lacks a portion of them. The sample table includes 2,000 to 2,500 clones. Matched peripheral blood accompanied the synovial fluid taken from each patient with active arthritis. The sample comprised Treg cells from the synovium. The origin of the receptors is a donor younger than 30 with juvenile idiopathic arthritis.

Judged by frequency, this clone is medium-sized (0.01 to 0.1%). The chain employs TRBV7-2 and TRBJ2-7; absent DNA, TCRdb's TRBD2 call cannot be checked. CDR3 length: 14 residues. This entry has no DNA. Germline CDR1 and CDR2: SGHTA and FQGNSA. Here the CDR3 reads CASSLGGSVYEQYF.

This clone is called medium-sized based on its frequency. V is TRBV28 and J is TRBJ2-7; without DNA, the TCRdb call of TRBD1 cannot be checked. CDR3 length: 15 amino acids. Only the protein is on record. CDR1 MDHEN and CDR2 SYDVKM come from the germline V gene. CDR3 residues: CASRQPTGARDVQYF.

Frequency places this clone as medium-sized (0.01 to 0.1%). The V call is TRBV6-5, the J call TRBJ2-7; TCRdb picks TRBD1, but there is no DNA to check that call. CDR3 length: 14 residues. No DNA sequence was recorded. Germline CDR1 reads MNHEY; CDR2 reads SVGAGI. CDR3 residues: CASSYDRGTYEQYF.

Judged by frequency, this clone is medium-sized. J is TRBJ2-3 and V is TRBV5-1; absent DNA, TCRdb's TRBD2 call cannot be checked. From germline, CDR1 is SGHRS and CDR2 YFSETQ. This CDR3 region has 14 residues. A DNA sequence was not provided. This chain's CDR3 is CASSFAAVTDTQYF.

This clone is deemed medium-sized (0.01 to 0.1%) by its frequency. The chain employs TRBV19 and TRBJ2-5; TCRdb names TRBD1, which stays unverified in the absence of DNA. The CDR3 totals 15 residues. No DNA accompanies this entry. CDR1 is LNHDA and CDR2 is SQIVND in the germline V gene (reference sequence). This chain's CDR3 is CASSAQDVGSYEQYF. The whole variable domain, filled in from reference TRBV19 and TRBJ2-5, reads DGGITQSPKYLFRKEGQNVTLSCEQNLNHDAMYWYRQDPGQGLRLIYYSQIVNDFQKGDIAEGYSVSREKKESFPLTVTSAQKNPTAFYLCASSAQDVGSYEQYFGPGTRLLVL.

This clone is identified as medium-sized from frequency. The chain joins TRBV2 to TRBJ2-1; TCRdb's D call of TRBD2 is untestable without DNA. The germline V gene has CDR1 SNHLY and CDR2 FYNNEI. The CDR3 has 11 residues. The protein alone is recorded here. The CDR3 region is CASSELNEQFF.

This clone registers medium-sized (0.01 to 0.1%) by frequency. The rearrangement links TRBV28 to TRBJ2-7; TCRdb's D call of TRBD2 is untestable without DNA. The germline gives CDR1 MDHEN, CDR2 SYDVKM. The CDR3 sequence is 13 residues long. DNA for this receptor is not on file. The CDR3: CASSPKPLGEQYF.

This clone registers medium-sized (0.01 to 0.1%) by frequency. The V gene is TRBV27, the J gene TRBJ1-5. Germline V gene data show CDR1 as MNHEY and CDR2 as SMNVEV (reference sequence). The CDR3 is 12 amino acids. DNA for this receptor is not on file. CDR3 residues: CASSGVDQPQHF.

Considering frequency, this clone is large. The chain has TRBV6-1 and TRBJ2-4; as DNA is missing, the TRBD2 call by TCRdb cannot be tested. Germline assignment: CDR1 MNHNS and CDR2 SASEGT. The CDR3 totals 16 residues. Nucleotide data are not available. The CDR3 loop is CASSELAGGSKNIQYF.

Its frequency marks this clone as medium-sized (0.01 to 0.1%). CDR3 sequence: CASSFSGLTEAFF. The V gene is TRBV27, the J gene TRBJ1-1. The CDR3 loop spans 13 amino acids. The DNA sequence is not available. The V gene's germline CDR1 is MNHEY and CDR2 SMNVEV (reference sequence).

This clone is identified as medium-sized (0.01 to 0.1%) from frequency. The J gene is TRBJ2-7, the V gene TRBV6-6; lacking DNA, the TRBD2 call made by TCRdb goes unchecked. CDR1 is MNHNY, CDR2 SVGAGI, per germline (reference sequence). This CDR3 contains 15 residues. This entry has no DNA. The CDR3 protein is CASSYSLAGDSKQYF.

This clone is identified as medium-sized from frequency. The chain joins TRBV6-1 to TRBJ2-7; no DNA is available, so the TRBD2 call from TCRdb remains unchecked. This CDR3 has 15 amino acids. No DNA is listed. Germline assignment: CDR1 MNHNS and CDR2 SASEGT. This CDR3 is CASSELPGGPYEQYF.

This clone is labeled medium-sized based on frequency. This chain connects TRBV4-1 to TRBJ2-3; TCRdb gives TRBD2 as the D gene, but with no DNA this cannot be confirmed. CDR1 is MGHRA and CDR2 is YSYEKL in the germline V gene. The CDR3 is 17 amino acids. No DNA appears here. The CDR3 spells CASSQASSSGGTDTQYF.

Its frequency marks this clone as medium-sized. The V call is TRBV27, the J call TRBJ1-1. The CDR3 spans 15 residues. A DNA sequence was not provided. In germline, CDR1 is MNHEY, CDR2 SMNVEV (reference sequence). Here the CDR3 reads CASSLSRSVNTEAFF.

Judged by frequency, this clone is medium-sized. V usage is TRBV7-9 and J usage is TRBJ2-3; TCRdb's D gene call, TRBD2, goes unchecked for lack of DNA. Germline values: CDR1 SEHNR, CDR2 FQNEAQ (reference sequence). The CDR3 contains 13 residues. No DNA sequence is on record. The chain's CDR3 is CATPTSDTDTQYF.

This clone is classed as medium-sized (0.01 to 0.1%) by frequency. The chain combines TRBV5-4 with TRBJ1-3. Germline CDR1 reads SGHNT; CDR2 reads YYREEE (reference sequence). The CDR3 totals 14 residues. The DNA sequence is not available. The CDR3 sequence: CASSLGASGNTIYF.

This clone is classed as medium-sized by frequency. The rearrangement joins TRBV10-2 to TRBJ1-6; TCRdb's assignment of TRBD1 cannot be checked, as there is no DNA. Germline assignment: CDR1 WSHSY and CDR2 SAAADI. This CDR3 spans 15 amino acids. No DNA is listed. The CDR3 sequence: CASKLGQTYNSPLHF.

This clone is labeled medium-sized based on frequency. The chain employs TRBV30 and TRBJ1-5. This CDR3 region has 15 residues. There is no recorded DNA. Per germline, CDR1 GTSNPN and CDR2 SVGIG (reference sequence). CDR3 sequence reads: CAWSVHLAGNQPQHF.

This clone is called medium-sized based on its frequency. CDR3 sequence reads: CASSRDRASYEQYF. The V call is TRBV7-2, the J call TRBJ2-7; checking the TCRdb D call of TRBD1 is not possible without DNA. The germline V gene has CDR1 SGHTA and CDR2 FQGNSA. The CDR3 contains 14 residues. The record lacks a DNA sequence.

In terms of frequency, this clone is medium-sized (0.01 to 0.1%). The rearrangement uses TRBV7-3 and TRBJ2-1; TCRdb outputs TRBD1, but without DNA this stays unchecked. This CDR3 spans 15 amino acids. No DNA sequence was recorded. In germline, CDR1 is SGHTA, CDR2 FQGTGA. The chain's CDR3 is CASSRDRFSGNEQFF.